The T cell receptor (beta chain) under discussion was sequenced for a study of identical twins. A template switching step contributed a universal primer site, while unique molecular identifiers were present in the cDNA. MiXCR, run by TCRdb on the 5' RACE reads, gives a single entry per CDR3 protein. The sample has roughly 570,000 distinct CDR3 sequences; more than 9% are singletons. This clonotype came up a few times. Its antigen remains unidentified. The V gene lost 1 base and the J gene lost 2 bases, with 14 bases spanning the gap. This CDR3 contains 16 residues. Germline values: CDR1 SGHRS, CDR2 YFSETQ. The study's findings and limits: Models underpredicted monozygotic twin sharing of out-of-frame TCR alpha.

Among all donors, each was a healthy Caucasian. This sample also appeared in a second study, on yellow fever vaccine responses in identical twins.

Sequencing was performed on PBMCs. The rearrangement uses TRBV5-1 and TRBJ2-3; D remains unclear. The source of this sequence is a woman aged 18 to 35 in good health. CDR3 nucleotide sequence: TGCGCCAGCAGCTTGAAACTCCCCCTCCCCACAGATACGCAGTATTTT. Protein: CASSLKLPLPTDTQYF.